This TCR beta chain was observed in a study of T cell responses to AZD1222 COVID-19 vaccine. Notes on the study in general: At baseline, just 5 or 6 AZD1222 recipients tested seropositive. The reported proportion of spike-specific TCRs targeting unmutated variant regions was nearly half.

As to this clone: Its antigen is not known.

The length of the CDR3 is 12 residues. The germline CDR1 and CDR2 sequences are SGHTA and FQGTGA. V was pared by 8 bases and J by 2 bases, with 10 bases between. Assay: immunoSEQ multiplex PCR; the TCRdb copy retains only in-frame clones and omits some. The sample records about 72,000 clones, 80% to 90% being singletons. Pooled samples include second doses given at about 4 or 12 weeks. The source material was peripheral blood, sampled 28 days after the second AZD1222 dose. The clonotype comes from an adult who received the AZD1222 COVID-19 vaccine. The genes are TRBV7-3 and TRBJ2-7; D perhaps matches TRBD1 (5 bases). DNA of the CDR3: TGTGCCAGCCGCAACAGGACCTACGAGCAGTACTTC. Translating it yields CASRNRTYEQYF.